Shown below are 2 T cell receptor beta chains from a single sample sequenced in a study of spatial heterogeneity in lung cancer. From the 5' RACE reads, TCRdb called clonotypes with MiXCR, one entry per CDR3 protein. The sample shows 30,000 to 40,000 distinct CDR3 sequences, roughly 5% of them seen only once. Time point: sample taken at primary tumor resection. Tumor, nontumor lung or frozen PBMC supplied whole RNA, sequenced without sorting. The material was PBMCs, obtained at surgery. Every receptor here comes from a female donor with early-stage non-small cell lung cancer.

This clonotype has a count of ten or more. CDR3: CASRRGTEAFF. The CDR3 nucleotides read TGTGCCAGCAGGCGAGGGACTGAAGCTTTCTTT. This sequence joins TRBV3-1 and TRBJ1-1; D remains ambiguous. Germline loops: CDR1 LGHDT, CDR2 YNNKEL (reference sequence). The CDR3 is 11 amino acids. Trimming took 6 bases from V and 5 from J, leaving 7 bases between them.

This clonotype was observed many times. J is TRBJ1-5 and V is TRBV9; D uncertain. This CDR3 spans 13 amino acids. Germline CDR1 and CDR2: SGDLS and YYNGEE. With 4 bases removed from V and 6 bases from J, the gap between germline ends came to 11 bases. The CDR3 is CASSPSPGQPQHF. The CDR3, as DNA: TGTGCCAGCAGCCCCTCCCCAGGTCAGCCCCAGCATTTT.